Detailed here is one T cell receptor (beta chain). Its antigen remains unknown. This specimen comes from a study of T cell responses to AZD1222 COVID-19 vaccine. Study-wide findings and caveats: Regions left unmutated in variants are reportedly the target of nearly half of spike-specific TCRs. In a largely white British group with more females than males, clonal diversity was possibly underestimated. When two AZD1222 doses had been given, Spike-specific TCR breadth and depth rose.

Clones were sequenced by immunoSEQ multiplex PCR, and TCRdb holds only the in-frame ones, with some missing. The sample consists of some 200,000 clones, roughly 92% of them appearing once. CDR3 size: 16 residues. CDR1 is SGDLS and CDR2 is YYNGEE in the germline V gene. With 4 bases removed from V and 0 bases from J, the gap between germline ends came to 17 bases. The specimen comprised peripheral blood, sampled 28 days after the second AZD1222 dose. The sequence derives from an adult who received the AZD1222 COVID-19 vaccine. The chain is built from TRBV9 and TRBJ2-7; D perhaps matches TRBD2 (6 bases). Here the CDR3 DNA reads TGTGCCAGCAGCCAAAACCACCGGGACTCCTCCTACGAGCAGTACTTC. Amino acids: CASSQNHRDSSYEQYF. The variable domain in full, completed from reference TRBV9 and TRBJ2-7, reads DSGVTQTPKHLITATGQRVTLRCSPRSGDLSVYWYQQSLDQGLQFLIQYYNGEERAKGNILERFSAQQFPDLHSELNLSSLELGDSALYFCASSQNHRDSSYEQYFGPGTRLTVT.